Below, 8 T cell receptor beta chains from the same sample are listed, as sequenced in a study of T cell responses to AZD1222 COVID-19 vaccine. Some clones are missing from TCRdb's copy, which holds only in-frame ones; the method was immunoSEQ multiplex PCR. The sample holds 130,000 or so clones; around 90% are singletons and the top ten take approximately 30%. The specimen was peripheral blood, collected on day 0 of AZD1222 vaccination. Receptors originate from an adult in good health.

The chain is built from TRBV5-5 and TRBJ2-2; D gene uncertain. The CDR3 is 16 residues long. Trimming pared 0 bases from V and 0 bases from J, leaving 9 bases between. Germline CDR1 reads SGHKS; CDR2 reads YYEKEE (reference sequence). In DNA form, the CDR3 reads TGTGCCAGCAGCTTGGAGTGGAGCGCGAACACCGGGGAGCTGTTTTTT. It yields the protein CASSLEWSANTGELFF.

This chain joins TRBV6-5 and TRBJ2-2; 7 bases map to TRBD1. This CDR3 has 15 residues. Trimming took 6 bases from V and 5 from J; bases not matched to a gene: 9. Germline assignment: CDR1 MNHEY and CDR2 SVGAGI. This CDR3 is CASSDRDLGTGELFF. In nucleotides, the CDR3 is TGTGCCAGCAGCGACAGGGATTTAGGAACCGGGGAGCTGTTTTTT.

The rearrangement joins TRBV3-1 (or the pseudogene TRBV3-2) to TRBJ2-7, with D perhaps TRBD1 or TRBD2 (8 bases each). The CDR3 loop spans 17 amino acids. Germline V lookup: CDR1 LGHDT, CDR2 YNNKEL (reference sequence). The V end lost 2 bases, the J end lost 4 bases, and 21 bases lay between the germline ends. The CDR3 nucleotides read TGTGCCAGCAGCCAAACAGGGGGAACTAGCGGATCATACGAGCAGTACTTC. It yields the protein CASSQTGGTSGSYEQYF.

The rearrangement uses TRBV7-8 and TRBJ2-1; D gene unclear. V was trimmed by 8 bases and J by 8 bases, leaving 25 bases between them. CDR3 size: 16 residues. Germline-derived CDR1 and CDR2 are SGHVS and FQNEAQ. This CDR3 is CASGTPRAVILDEQFF. CDR3 nucleotide sequence: TGTGCCAGCGGTACCCCTCGGGCGGTGATTTTGGATGAGCAGTTCTTC.

Notes on this clone: The sample carries other DNA sequences with the same CDR3. The chain has TRBV5-1 and TRBJ2-2; no clear D. Trimming stripped 0 bases from V and 5 bases from J, with 5 bases between. Germline V gene lookup returns CDR1 SGHRS and CDR2 YFSETQ. The CDR3 is 13 amino acids. The CDR3 protein is CASSLEVTGELFF. For the CDR3, the DNA is TGCGCCAGCAGCTTGGAAGTGACCGGGGAGCTGTTTTTT.

The rearrangement uses TRBV5-1 and TRBJ2-5, with a weak D call TRBD1 (6 bases). CDR1 and CDR2 (germline): SGHRS, YFSETQ. The CDR3 length is 14 residues. V lost 4 bases and J lost 5, with 15 bases in between. CDR3 protein: CASSQQGWVETQYF. DNA for the CDR3: TGCGCCAGCAGCCAACAGGGTTGGGTCGAGACCCAGTACTTC.

The CDR3 region has the DNA TGTGCCAGCAGCCTAGACGGTCGGGCGAACACTGAAGCTTTCTTT. Amino acid sequence: CASSLDGRANTEAFF. This chain joins TRBV9 and TRBJ1-1; D ambiguous. Trimming left V 4 bases short and J 1 base short, with 14 bases between. Germline loops: CDR1 SGDLS, CDR2 YYNGEE. The length of the CDR3 is 15 residues. The full variable domain, with the rest looked up from reference TRBV9 and TRBJ1-1, is DSGVTQTPKHLITATGQRVTLRCSPRSGDLSVYWYQQSLDQGLQFLIQYYNGEERAKGNILERFSAQQFPDLHSELNLSSLELGDSALYFCASSLDGRANTEAFFGQGTRLTVV.

The gene calls are TRBV5-1 and TRBJ2-3; TRBD2 matches 8 bases. The trim removed 3 bases at V and 7 bases at J, leaving 10 bases unmatched. The germline gives CDR1 SGHRS, CDR2 YFSETQ. The CDR3 is 15 residues long. The CDR3 coding sequence is TGCGCCAGCAGCTCCGCCGGGACTAGGACAAATACGCAGTATTTT. Amino acid sequence: CASSSAGTRTNTQYF.